These 21 T cell receptor beta chains originate from one sample sequenced in a study of cytomegalovirus exposure and HLA in healthy donors. Vbeta (60) and Jbeta (13) primers were used in the PCR. Measured with immunoSEQ multiplex PCR; TCRdb has only the in-frame clones, and not every one. In the table there are nearly 200,000 clones, over 65% of which are singletons. Sequencing was performed on PBMCs. These TCRs come from a boy between 2 and 15 years old in good health and CMV-seronegative.

A single count supports this clone. The V gene is TRBV19, the J gene TRBJ2-1; TRBD1 agrees at 7 bases. The CDR3 runs to 15 residues. V lost 6 bases, J lost 0 bases, and 5 bases stayed unmatched. The germline CDR1 and CDR2 sequences are LNHDA and SQIVND (reference sequence). In DNA, the CDR3 is TGTGCCAGTAGCCAGGACAGGAGCTCCTACAATGAGCAGTTCTTC. Its translation: CASSQDRSSYNEQFF.

The gene calls are TRBV4-2 and TRBJ1-1; 8 bases match TRBD1. V dropped 5 bases and J dropped 1; count of bases not matched to a gene: 15. CDR1 is LGHNA and CDR2 is YNFKEQ in the germline V gene. The CDR3 runs 18 residues. The CDR3 nucleotides read TGTGCCAGCAGCGGTCGCGGGACAGGAGGGGGCTCGAACACTGAAGCTTTCTTT. Amino acids: CASSGRGTGGGSNTEAFF.

The chain employs TRBV19 and TRBJ1-2; possibly TRBD1 for D (6 bases). CDR1 and CDR2 from the germline V gene are LNHDA and SQIVND (reference sequence). The CDR3 is made up of 16 amino acids. The germline V and J ends were trimmed by 4 bases and 7 bases, with 22 bases remaining between them. CDR3 region: CASSTTGPSVWGGYTF. Written as DNA, the CDR3 is TGTGCCAGTAGTACGACAGGACCCTCTGTGTGGGGTGGCTACACCTTC.

The rearrangement uses TRBV9 and TRBJ2-7; possible D gene TRBD1, 6 bases. The CDR3 is 14 amino acids. The germline V gene has CDR1 SGDLS and CDR2 YYNGEE. The germline V and J ends were trimmed by 0 bases and 4 bases, with 11 bases remaining between them. This CDR3 is CASSVEGDEYEQYF. As DNA, the CDR3 is TGTGCCAGCAGCGTAGAGGGGGATGAGTACGAGCAGTACTTC.

The CDR3 region has the DNA TGTGCCAGTAGCGGAAGGGGTTCGGATCAGCCCCAGCATTTT. This encodes CASSGRGSDQPQHF. The chain is built from TRBV19 and TRBJ1-5, with D tentatively TRBD1 (5 bases). Trimming left V 6 bases short and J 5 bases short, with 14 bases between. The CDR3 consists of 14 residues. Germline V gene sequence: CDR1 LNHDA, CDR2 SQIVND (reference sequence).

A few counts support this clone. This chain joins TRBV5-4 and TRBJ1-2, with 12 nucleotides matching TRBD1. The CDR3 has 16 amino acids. CDR1 SGHNT and CDR2 YYREEE come from the germline V gene (reference sequence). The V and J ends lost 3 bases and 5 bases, in that order; junction bases with no gene match: 8. This CDR3 reads CASSWAGTGGAYGYTF. The CDR3 nucleotides are TGTGCCAGCAGCTGGGCCGGGACAGGGGGCGCTTATGGCTACACCTTC.

The CDR3 protein is CASTQLAGGLETQYF. CDR3 nucleotide sequence: TGCGCCAGCACCCAACTAGCGGGGGGGCTAGAGACCCAGTACTTC. J is TRBJ2-5 and V is TRBV5-1; 13 nucleotides agree with TRBD2. The junction had 6 bases not matched to a gene; V was cut back by 6 bases and J by 4 bases. Germline V lookup: CDR1 SGHRS, CDR2 YFSETQ. This CDR3 has 15 amino acids.

This sequence joins TRBV4-3 and TRBJ1-2; 9 bases match TRBD1. The J segment lost 8 bases and the V segment lost 1 base, leaving 8 bases of the junction unmatched. The CDR3 length is 15 residues. Germline-derived CDR1 and CDR2 are LGHNA and YSLEER. The CDR3 DNA sequence: TGCGCCAGCAGCCAAGCTTTTACAGGGGGCCAGGGCTACACCTTC. It is translated as CASSQAFTGGQGYTF.

This clone was seen only a few times. The V and J genes are TRBV19 and TRBJ2-6, with TRBD1 matching 9 bases. CDR1 and CDR2 (germline): LNHDA, SQIVND (reference sequence). The trim removed 4 bases at V and 12 bases at J, leaving 4 bases unmatched. This CDR3 comprises 13 residues. DNA for the CDR3: TGTGCCAGTAGTAAGGGACAGGGAGTCGTCCTGACTTTC. This codes for CASSKGQGVVLTF.

J is TRBJ1-1 and V is TRBV6-5, with a weak D call TRBD1 (6 bases). This CDR3 comprises 13 residues. The germline V and J ends were trimmed by 5 bases and 1 base, with 8 bases remaining between them. Germline CDR1 reads MNHEY; CDR2 reads SVGAGI. CDR3 in DNA: TGTGCCAGCAGTCGGGGGGCGAACACTGAAGCTTTCTTT. This gives the protein CASSRGANTEAFF.

CDR3 DNA sequence: TGTGCCAGCACCCCCGACCGGGACAGGGGTAATCAGCCCCAGCATTTT. It translates to CASTPDRDRGNQPQHF. This chain uses TRBV2 with TRBJ1-5, with 10 bases aligning to TRBD1. Germline-derived CDR1 and CDR2 are SNHLY and FYNNEI. The CDR3 is 16 amino acids. Trimming at V came to 7 bases and at J to 4 bases, leaving 10 bases not matched to a gene.

J is TRBJ1-6 and V is TRBV11-2; D is unresolved. Germline CDR1 SGHAT, CDR2 FQNNGV. The CDR3 runs to 14 residues. Trimming cost V 9 bases and J 10 bases, with 19 bases left between them. The CDR3 DNA is TGTGCCAGTCACCGTCGGAGGGTAGAGTCACCCCTCCACTTT. Translated: CASHRRRVESPLHF. Drawing the rest from reference TRBV11-2 and TRBJ1-6, the complete variable domain is EAGVAQSPRYKIIEKRQSVAFWCNPISGHATLYWYQQILGQGPKLLIQFQNNGVVDDSQLPKDRFSAERLKGVDSTLKIQPAKLEDSAVYLCASHRRRVESPLHFGNGTRLTVT.

CDR3 in DNA: TGTGCCAGTAGTATAGCTCCGGATTCACCCCTCCACTTT. Encoded protein: CASSIAPDSPLHF. The chain has TRBV19 and TRBJ1-6; D remains ambiguous. Between the trimmed V and J ends, which lost 1 base and 8 bases, there was a span of 6 bases. The CDR3 is made up of 13 amino acids. Per germline, CDR1 LNHDA and CDR2 SQIVND (reference sequence).

The count of this clone is one. The V call is TRBV5-6, the J call TRBJ1-3, with D perhaps matching TRBD1 (6 bases). This CDR3 region has 14 residues. The germline V gene has CDR1 SGHDT and CDR2 YYEEEE. V dropped 4 bases and J dropped 4 bases, with 12 bases sitting between them. In DNA, the CDR3 is TGTGCCAGCAGCGCCACAGGGCCGGGAAACACCATATATTTT. Its protein is CASSATGPGNTIYF. Variable domain in full (rest from reference TRBV5-6 and TRBJ1-3): DAGVTQSPTHLIKTRGQQVTLRCSPKSGHDTVSWYQQALGQGPQFIFQYYEEEERQRGNFPDRFSGHQFPNYSSELNVNALLLGDSALYLCASSATGPGNTIYFGEGSWLTVV.

The J gene is TRBJ2-3, the V gene TRBV7-9, with D tentatively TRBD1 (5 bases). There are 15 residues in the CDR3. V was trimmed by 2 bases and J by 0 bases, leaving 9 bases between them. CDR1 is SEHNR and CDR2 is FQNEAQ in the germline V gene (reference sequence). The CDR3 here is CASSLLWGSTDTQYF. The CDR3 bases are TGTGCCAGCAGCTTATTGTGGGGCAGCACAGATACGCAGTATTTT.

V is TRBV4-3 and J is TRBJ2-7, with TRBD2 matching over 12 bases. V dropped 6 bases and J dropped 2; count of bases not matched to a gene: 5. The CDR3 sequence is 15 residues long. Per germline, CDR1 LGHNA and CDR2 YSLEER. CDR3 nucleotides: TGCGCCAGCAGAAGGGGACTAGCGGGTCCCTACGAGCAGTACTTC. It specifies CASRRGLAGPYEQYF.

The CDR3 is CASSLDVNEQFF. Written as DNA, the CDR3 is TGTGCCAGCAGCTTAGATGTAAATGAGCAGTTCTTC. The chain employs TRBV11-3 and TRBJ2-1; D uncertain. Germline values: CDR1 SGHNT, CDR2 YENEEA. This CDR3 region has 12 residues. V lost 0 bases to trimming and J lost 7 bases, with 4 bases between them.

This clone was detected once. This chain uses TRBV11-2 with TRBJ1-1; D might be TRBD1 (5 bases). Germline loops: CDR1 SGHAT, CDR2 FQNNGV. Trimming shortened V by 2 bases and J by 9 bases, and 16 bases separated the two germline ends. CDR3 length: 14 amino acids. The CDR3 DNA follows: TGTGCCAGCAGCTTACAGTTGCAGGGAGGGCAAGCTTTCTTT. Translating gives CASSLQLQGGQAFF.

The V call is TRBV4-1, the J call TRBJ1-1; D gene unclear. V dropped 4 bases and J dropped 5 bases, with 11 bases sitting between them. From germline, CDR1 is MGHRA and CDR2 YSYEKL. This CDR3 region has 13 residues. The chain's CDR3 is CASSRGDVTEAFF. The DNA of the CDR3 is TGCGCCAGCAGCCGCGGAGATGTGACTGAAGCTTTCTTT.

The table lists this clone with a count of one. The gene calls are TRBV11-2 and TRBJ2-7; TRBD2 agrees at 9 bases. The junction had 6 bases not matched to a gene; V was cut back by 0 bases and J by 3 bases. Looked up from germline, CDR1 is SGHAT and CDR2 is FQNNGV. The CDR3 covers 16 residues. Here the CDR3 reads CASSLDLASGVYEQYF. In DNA, the CDR3 is TGTGCCAGCAGCTTAGATCTGGCTAGCGGGGTCTACGAGCAGTACTTC.

CDR3 DNA sequence: TGCGCCAGCAGCCCGACAGTGAACACTGAAGCTTTCTTT. This encodes CASSPTVNTEAFF. The V call is TRBV4-3, the J call TRBJ1-1; D is possibly TRBD1 (5 bases). V was clipped by 4 bases and J by 0 bases, with 6 bases between them. This CDR3 spans 13 amino acids. Germline assignment: CDR1 LGHNA and CDR2 YSLEER.